This paragraph covers one T cell receptor (beta chain) sequence. This sample stems from a study of blood T cell repertoires in COVID-19. V gave up 11 bases and J gave up 10 bases; unmatched junction bases: 12. CDR3 length equals 12 residues. The germline gives CDR1 MNHEY, CDR2 SVGAGI. Profiling relied on immunoSEQ multiplex PCR, and the TCRdb table lists in-frame clones only, not all of them. This table holds a few hundred thousand clones, more than 85% found once. The sequence was collected from a man aged 18 to 30 with active or convalescent COVID-19. The specimen sequenced was peripheral blood. This sequence joins TRBV6-5 and TRBJ1-1, with 8 positions matching TRBD1. CDR3 sequence: CAAQGESARAFF. CDR3 sequence (DNA): TGTGCCGCACAGGGGGAATCGGCGAGAGCTTTCTTT.